The 15 T cell receptor beta chains below come from one sample, sequenced in a study of OX40 agonist ivuxolimab in advanced cancers. Repertoires were generated with immunoSEQ multiplex PCR, while TCRdb's copy carries only in-frame clones and drops some. Among tens of thousands of clones listed, roughly nine tenths were seen once. The starting material was CD4+ or CD8+ T cells sorted from blood, obtained in a trial of the OX40 agonist ivuxolimab. Source of these receptors: an adult with an advanced solid tumor such as melanoma, head and neck, liver or kidney cancer.

The J gene is TRBJ2-3, the V gene TRBV11-3, with 10 nucleotides matching TRBD1. This CDR3 contains 16 residues. Trimming at V came to 5 bases and at J to 2 bases, leaving 7 bases not matched to a gene. Germline V gives CDR1 SGHNT, CDR2 YENEEA. The CDR3 DNA reads TGTGCCAGCAGCAACCCGGGACAGGGGTTCACAGATACGCAGTATTTT. Its translation: CASSNPGQGFTDTQYF.

A few counts support this clone. The chain has TRBV28 and TRBJ2-7; D is ambiguous. There are 12 residues in the CDR3. Germline V gene data show CDR1 as MDHEN and CDR2 as SYDVKM. V was clipped by 2 bases and J by 2 bases, with 4 bases between them. The chain's CDR3 is CASSLIAYEQYF. The CDR3 nucleotides are TGTGCCAGCAGTTTAATTGCCTACGAGCAGTACTTC.

This chain links TRBV28 with TRBJ2-7, with a possible D match to TRBD1 (6 bases). Germline V gives CDR1 MDHEN, CDR2 SYDVKM. With 5 bases removed from V and 0 bases from J, the gap between germline ends came to 11 bases. The CDR3 length is 14 residues. CDR3 residues: CASSPGQHSYEQYF. The DNA of the CDR3 is TGTGCCAGCAGTCCAGGACAGCACTCCTACGAGCAGTACTTC.

The gene calls are TRBV21-1 and TRBJ2-1. TRBV21-1 is assigned pseudogene status. CDR3 length equals 17 residues. The CDR3 is CASSKGTGTSSYNEQFF. CDR3 nucleotide sequence: TGTGCCAGCAGCAAAGGTACGGGGACCAGCTCCTACAATGAGCAGTTCTTC.

This clone was seen only once. The V call is TRBV4-1, the J call TRBJ2-5; the D gene could be TRBD1 or TRBD2 (5 bases each). The CDR3 sequence is 15 residues long. Trimming took off 0 bases at V and 6 bases at J, with 14 bases between the two ends. CDR1 is MGHRA, CDR2 YSYEKL, per germline. The CDR3 loop is CASSQDPERGQTQYF. CDR3 coding DNA: TGCGCCAGCAGCCAAGATCCCGAGAGGGGCCAGACCCAGTACTTC.

V gene TRBV6-5 combines with J gene TRBJ1-1; D is ambiguous. The V end was cut by 8 bases, the J end by 0 bases, with 13 bases between. The CDR3 consists of 14 residues. Germline V gives CDR1 MNHEY, CDR2 SVGAGI. The CDR3: CASQKGLMNTEAFF. The DNA of the CDR3 is TGTGCCAGCCAAAAGGGCCTCATGAACACTGAAGCTTTCTTT.

V gene TRBV28 combines with J gene TRBJ2-5, with 7 nucleotides matching TRBD2. This CDR3 is 14 amino acids long. Germline trimming cut 8 bases from V and 2 bases from J; bases unmatched to any gene: 8. Per the germline V gene, CDR1 is MDHEN and CDR2 is SYDVKM. The CDR3 DNA reads TGTGCCAGCCAGCGGGGCGGAACACAAGAGACCCAGTACTTC. Protein: CASQRGGTQETQYF. Full variable domain (rest looked up from reference TRBV28 and TRBJ2-5): DVKVTQSSRYLVKRTGEKVFLECVQDMDHENMFWYRQDPGLGLRLIYFSYDVKMKEKGDIPEGYSVSREKKERFSLILESASTNQTSMYLCASQRGGTQETQYFGPGTRLLVL.

The chain carries TRBV4-1 and TRBJ2-3; 8 bases align to TRBD2. Germline V CDR1 and CDR2: MGHRA, YSYEKL. The CDR3 extends over 18 amino acids. Germline trimming cut 1 base from V and 1 base from J; bases unmatched to any gene: 10. DNA for the CDR3: TGCGCCAGCAGCCAAGTTTCACCGGGAGGGCCCCGCACAGATACGCAGTATTTT. Its translation is CASSQVSPGGPRTDTQYF.

The chain couples TRBV27 to TRBJ2-2; 11 bases map to TRBD2. From germline, CDR1 is MNHEY and CDR2 SMNVEV (reference sequence). The junction had 6 bases not matched to a gene; V was cut back by 4 bases and J by 5 bases. CDR3 length equals 16 residues. The CDR3 reads CASSYSGRAGTGELFF. The DNA for the CDR3 is TGTGCCAGCAGTTATAGCGGGAGGGCCGGTACCGGGGAGCTGTTTTTT.

The chain has TRBV19 and TRBJ2-2; the match to TRBD2 covers 7 bases. V was clipped by 3 bases and J by 6 bases; unmatched bases: 7. This CDR3 has 15 amino acids. In germline, CDR1 is LNHDA, CDR2 SQIVND (reference sequence). The CDR3 reads CASSIGGSSSGELFF. CDR3 coding DNA: TGTGCCAGTAGTATCGGCGGGAGTAGCTCCGGGGAGCTGTTTTTT.

The CDR3 DNA follows: TGTGCCAGCAGCACCACAAAAACCGGGGAGCTGTTTTTT. Translated: CASSTTKTGELFF. This chain links TRBV7-2 with TRBJ2-2; D not resolved. The germline CDR1 and CDR2 sequences are SGHTA and FQGNSA. The germline V and J ends were trimmed by 5 bases and 5 bases, with 9 bases remaining between them. This CDR3 spans 13 amino acids.

V gene TRBV7-3 combines with J gene TRBJ1-2; no firm D call. The ends were cut back, 5 bases at V and 3 bases at J, with 16 bases in the middle. The CDR3 loop spans 15 amino acids. In germline, CDR1 is SGHTA, CDR2 FQGTGA. The CDR3 nucleotides are TGTGCCAGCAGCCCCAAAGGTAAAGGAGACTATGGCTACACCTTC. Translated, it gives CASSPKGKGDYGYTF.

The chain uses TRBV7-6 and TRBJ1-4; possible D gene TRBD1, 5 bases. The CDR3 length is 15 residues. V dropped 5 bases and J dropped 0 bases, with 10 bases sitting between them. Germline CDR1 and CDR2: SGHVS and FNYEAQ. The CDR3 nucleotides are TGTGCCAGCAGCCCGAGGGGACCAACTAATGAAAAACTGTTTTTT. It encodes CASSPRGPTNEKLFF. Full variable domain (rest looked up from reference TRBV7-6 and TRBJ1-4): GAGVSQSPRYKVTKRGQDVALRCDPISGHVSLYWYRQALGQGPEFLTYFNYEAQQDKSGLPNDRFSAERPEGSISTLTIQRTEQRDSAMYRCASSPRGPTNEKLFFGSGTQLSVL.

The chain employs TRBV7-3 and TRBJ2-3; D possibly uses TRBD1 or TRBD2 (6 bases each). Germline loops: CDR1 SGHTA, CDR2 FQGTGA. Between the trimmed V and J ends, which lost 5 bases and 8 bases, there was a span of 11 bases. The CDR3 has 12 residues. For the CDR3, the DNA is TGTGCCAGCAGCCCCAGGGGAGGTACGCAGTATTTT. This codes for CASSPRGGTQYF. Full variable domain (remainder filled in from reference TRBV7-3 and TRBJ2-3): GAGVSQTPSNKVTEKGKYVELRCDPISGHTALYWYRQSLGQGPEFLIYFQGTGAADDSGLPNDRFFAVRPEGSVSTLKIQRTERGDSAVYLCASSPRGGTQYFGPGTRLTVL.

The gene calls are TRBV5-5 and TRBJ1-2; weak D call: TRBD1 (5 bases). The V gene's germline CDR1 is SGHKS and CDR2 YYEKEE (reference sequence). This CDR3 region has 15 residues. Between the trimmed V and J ends, which lost 0 bases and 4 bases, there was a span of 13 bases. The CDR3 region has the DNA TGTGCCAGCAGCTTGGCCCTACAGGTCCTCTATGGCTACACCTTC. As protein: CASSLALQVLYGYTF.